A single sample gave rise to the 2 T cell receptor beta chains below, sequenced in a study of PD-L1 blockade in urothelial cancer. Using immunoSEQ multiplex PCR, the repertoire was profiled, and TCRdb retains in-frame clones only, with some absent. The top ten hold 9.5% of the sample, which has tens of thousands of clones, more than 75% seen once. Specimen: PBMCs, collected around atezolizumab (anti-PD-L1) treatment. Receptors were obtained from a man aged 70 or older with urothelial cancer.

The chain couples TRBV7-2 to TRBJ2-5; weak D call: TRBD1 (5 bases). Trimming shortened V by 0 bases and J by 4 bases, and 9 bases separated the two germline ends. CDR1 and CDR2 (germline): SGHTA, FQGNSA. CDR3 length: 14 amino acids. The CDR3 loop is CASSLAQGIETQYF. The CDR3 DNA sequence: TGTGCCAGCAGCTTAGCGCAGGGTATAGAGACCCAGTACTTC.

This clone has just one count. This chain connects TRBV5-4 to TRBJ2-3, with 8 bases lining up with TRBD1. V lost 0 bases to trimming and J lost 0 bases; unmatched junction nucleotides: 3. Germline V CDR1 and CDR2: SGHNT, YYREEE (reference sequence). The CDR3 consists of 16 residues. CDR3 DNA sequence: TGTGCCAGCAGCTTGGCAGGGGGCCGTAGCACAGATACGCAGTATTTT. Protein sequence: CASSLAGGRSTDTQYF.